This TCR beta chain was documented in a study of regulatory T cells in long-lasting Graves disease. Building of the TCR beta libraries involved iRepertoire HTBI primers and Arm-PCR of CDR3 regions. Via MiXCR, TCRdb re-called the multiplex PCR reads, giving one row per CDR3 protein. The sample comprises around 400,000 distinct CDR3 sequences, approximately 15% of which are singletons, and about 7.8% rests with the top ten. Per the germline V gene, CDR1 is MNHEY and CDR2 is SVGAGI. CDR3 length: 16 amino acids. The V segment lost 2 bases and the J segment 4 bases; nucleotides outside the gene matches: 5. The table lists this clonotype with a few counts. The time point: newly diagnosed GD, antithyroid drugs for less than 3 months. TCR sequences were obtained from RNA taken from PBMCs. The sample was also linked to a second study, of T cells in Graves' hyperthyroidism and ophthalmopathy.

This chain joins TRBV6-5 and TRBJ2-1; 10 bases map to TRBD2. The sequencing used peripheral blood mononuclear cells (PBMCs), collected at new diagnosis, from a patient treated with antithyroid drugs. This sequence originates from a woman aged 40 to 55 with Graves disease. The CDR3 protein is CASSYLGLAVYNEQFF. The CDR3 DNA follows: TGTGCCAGCAGTTACCTAGGACTAGCGGTATACAATGAGCAGTTCTTC.